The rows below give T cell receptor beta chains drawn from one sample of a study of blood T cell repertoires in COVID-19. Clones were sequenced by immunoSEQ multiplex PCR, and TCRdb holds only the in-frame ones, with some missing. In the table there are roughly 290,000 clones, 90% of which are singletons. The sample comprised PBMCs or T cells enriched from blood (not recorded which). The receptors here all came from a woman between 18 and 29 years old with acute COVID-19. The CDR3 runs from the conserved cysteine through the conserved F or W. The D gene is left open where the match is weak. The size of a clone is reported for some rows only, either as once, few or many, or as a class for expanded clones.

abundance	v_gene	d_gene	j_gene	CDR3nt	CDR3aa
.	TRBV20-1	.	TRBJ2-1	TGCAGTGCTAGATCTTACAATGAGCAGTTCTTC	CSARSYNEQFF
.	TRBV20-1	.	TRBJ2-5	TGCAGTGCTAGTGCTCGGGTAGTTAGACGAACGCAAGAGACCCAGTACTTC	CSASARVVRRTQETQYF
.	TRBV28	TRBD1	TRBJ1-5	TGTGCCAGCAGTTTTGGGGACAGGGGGCATCAGCCCCAGCATTTT	CASSFGDRGHQPQHF
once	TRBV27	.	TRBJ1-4	TGTGCCAGCAGTCCAGCCCCCACAGGGATCGAATATGAAAAACTGTTTTTT	CASSPAPTGIEYEKLFF
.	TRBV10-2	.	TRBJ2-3	TGCGCCAGCAGGGAAACAGGAACCAGCACAGATACGCAGTATTTT	CASRETGTSTDTQYF
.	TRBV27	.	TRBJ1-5	TGTGCCAGCAGTCTAAACGGGAGGGGATATCAGCCCCAGCATTTT	CASSLNGRGYQPQHF
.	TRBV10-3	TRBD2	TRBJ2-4	TGTGCCATCAGGGCCGGGGGGGGAAACATTCAGTACTTC	CAIRAGGGNIQYF
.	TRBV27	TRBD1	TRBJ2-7	TGTGCCAGCAGTTTATCGGGGACAGGGGGCTACGAGCAGTACTTC	CASSLSGTGGYEQYF
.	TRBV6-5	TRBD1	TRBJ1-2	TGTGCCAGCAGAGTGACAGGGGGGACTCTCTATGGCTACACCTTC	CASRVTGGTLYGYTF
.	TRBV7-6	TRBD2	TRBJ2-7	TGTGCCAGCAGCCCTATAGCGGGACTAGCGGGACTAATAAGCTCCTACGAGCAGTACTTC	CASSPIAGLAGLISSYEQYF
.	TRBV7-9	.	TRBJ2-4	TGTGCCAGCATGGCAGAGGAAAACATTCAGTACTTC	CASMAEENIQYF
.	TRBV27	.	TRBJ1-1	TGTGCCAGCAGTAACGACAGAAACACTGAAGCTTTCTTT	CASSNDRNTEAFF
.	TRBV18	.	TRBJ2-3	TGTGCCAGCTCACCGCCAGCGGGCACCCCCACAGATACGCAGTATTTT	CASSPPAGTPTDTQYF
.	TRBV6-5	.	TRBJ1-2	TGTGCCAGCAGTCCTGAAGGTGTGCGGGGCTACACCTTC	CASSPEGVRGYTF
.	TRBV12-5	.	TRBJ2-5	TGTGCTAGTGGTTTGGGGAGGAGACAATACCAAGAGACCCAGTACTTC	CASGLGRRQYQETQYF
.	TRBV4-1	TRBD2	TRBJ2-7	TGCGCCAGCAGCCAGGCTCCCGGGACTAGCGGATACGAGCAGTACTTC	CASSQAPGTSGYEQYF
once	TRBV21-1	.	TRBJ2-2	TGTGCCAGCAGCAATGGGCTAGCGGGAGAGTACGGGGAGCTGTTTTTT	CASSNGLAGEYGELFF
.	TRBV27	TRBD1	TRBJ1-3	TGTGCCAGCGCAGGGGGTGGAAACACCATATATTTT	CASAGGGNTIYF
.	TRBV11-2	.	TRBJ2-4	TGTGCCAGCAGCTTAATGTTCGGGGGTATCAAAGGCAAAAACATTCAGTACTTC	CASSLMFGGIKGKNIQYF
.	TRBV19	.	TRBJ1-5	TGTGCCAGTAGTATAGGACGGGGGAGCAATCAGCCCCAGCATTTT	CASSIGRGSNQPQHF
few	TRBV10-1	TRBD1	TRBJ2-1	TGCGCCAGCAGTTACCTCCGGGACAGCGGACCCAATGAGCAGTTCTTC	CASSYLRDSGPNEQFF
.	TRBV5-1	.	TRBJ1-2	TGCGCCAGCAGCCCTGGGACTTTGAACTATGGCTACACCTTC	CASSPGTLNYGYTF
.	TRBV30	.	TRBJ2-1	TGTGCCTGGGATCTAGGAAGTGAGCAGTTCTTC	CAWDLGSEQFF
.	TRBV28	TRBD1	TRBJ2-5	TGTGCCAGCAGTCCCCCCCGGTCGACAGGGGTCCAAGAGACCCAGTACTTC	CASSPPRSTGVQETQYF
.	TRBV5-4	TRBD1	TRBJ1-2	TGTGCCAGCAACAAACAGGGGGCCTTAGGCTACACCTTC	CASNKQGALGYTF
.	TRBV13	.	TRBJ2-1	TGTGCCAGCAGCTTAGGCCTTGGCGGGACCTACAATGAGCAGTTCTTC	CASSLGLGGTYNEQFF
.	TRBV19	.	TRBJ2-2	TGTGCCAGTAGTCTCCCGGCCGGGGAGCTGTTTTTT	CASSLPAGELFF
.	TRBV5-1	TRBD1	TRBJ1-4	TGCGCCAGCAGCTTGTATGGGGACAGGAGTGAAAAACTGTTTTTT	CASSLYGDRSEKLFF
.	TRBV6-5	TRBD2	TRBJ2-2	TGTGCCAGCAGTTATGGGACTATAGGCACCGGGGAGCTGTTTTTT	CASSYGTIGTGELFF
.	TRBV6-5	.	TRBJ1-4	TGTGCCAGCACTAGAAACAGGAATGAAAAACTGTTTTTT	CASTRNRNEKLFF
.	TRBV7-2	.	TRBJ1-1	TGTGCCAGCAGCTTACACCGCGTCTATACTGAAGCTTTCTTT	CASSLHRVYTEAFF
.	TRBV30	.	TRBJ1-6	TGTGCCTGGAAAGGGGCAGGAACCTATAATTCACCCCTCCACTTT	CAWKGAGTYNSPLHF
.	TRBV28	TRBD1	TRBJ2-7	TGTGCCAGCAGTCTTGCGGGGACAGGGGACTACGAGCAGTACTTC	CASSLAGTGDYEQYF
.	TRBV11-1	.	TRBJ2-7	TGTGCCAGCAGTCCCGCAGGCACTCCCTACGAGCAGTACTTC	CASSPAGTPYEQYF
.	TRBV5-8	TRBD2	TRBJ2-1	TGTGCCAGCAGCTCCGGGACTAGCGGGCCCAATGAGCAGTTCTTC	CASSSGTSGPNEQFF
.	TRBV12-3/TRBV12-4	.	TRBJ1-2	TGTGCCAGCAGTGTGGGTGGGGCTTATGGCTACACCTTC	CASSVGGAYGYTF
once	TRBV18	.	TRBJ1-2	TGTGCCAGCTCACCTATGGGGACAAGCTCTAACTATGGCTACACCTTC	CASSPMGTSSNYGYTF
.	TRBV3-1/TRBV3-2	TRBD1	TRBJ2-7	TGTGCCAGCAGCCTCGCCGACAGGGGGGTCTACGAGCAGTACTTC	CASSLADRGVYEQYF
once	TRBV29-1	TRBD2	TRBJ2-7	TGCAGCGTTGCCCCCCGACTAGCGGGAGTCCCCTACGAGCAGTACTTC	CSVAPRLAGVPYEQYF
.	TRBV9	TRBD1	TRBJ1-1	TGTGCCAGCAGCGTCGGGACAGGAGGTCCCACTGAAGCTTTCTTT	CASSVGTGGPTEAFF
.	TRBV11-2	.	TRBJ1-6	TGTGCCAGCAGCTTAGGGGGGCTTAATTCACCCCTCCACTTT	CASSLGGLNSPLHF
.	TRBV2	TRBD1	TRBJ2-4	TGTGCCAGCAGTGAAGTGCCCCCCGACAGGGGGAGAGGACTTAACTTC	CASSEVPPDRGRGLNF
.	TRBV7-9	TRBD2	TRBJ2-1	TGTGCCAGCAGCTTAGAGTTGGTCGGAGCGGGAGGGCCCTCCAATGAGCAGTTCTTC	CASSLELVGAGGPSNEQFF
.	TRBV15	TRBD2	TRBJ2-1	TGTGCCACCGCAGAGACTAGCGGGAGGATGCCGCAGTTCTTC	CATAETSGRMPQFF
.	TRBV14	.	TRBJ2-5	TGTGCCAGCAGCCCCTTGCCCAACAGGGTAGGAGAGACCCAGTACTTC	CASSPLPNRVGETQYF
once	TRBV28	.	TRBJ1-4	TGTGCCAGCAGGGCTGGGGGCGGTATCGAAAAACTGTTTTTT	CASRAGGGIEKLFF
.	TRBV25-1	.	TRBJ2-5	TGTGCCAGCAGTGCCACAGGATTCTTAGAGACCCAGTACTTC	CASSATGFLETQYF
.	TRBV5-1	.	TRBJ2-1	TGCGCCAGCAGCTTAGCGGGACAGGTAATCGGTGAGCAGTTCTTC	CASSLAGQVIGEQFF
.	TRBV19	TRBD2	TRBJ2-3	TGTGCCAGTAGTATTCTTCTAGCGGGAGGGCCCGAAGATACGCAGTATTTT	CASSILLAGGPEDTQYF
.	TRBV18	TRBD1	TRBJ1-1	TGTGCCAGCTCATGGGACAGGAGGAACACTGAAGCTTTCTTT	CASSWDRRNTEAFF
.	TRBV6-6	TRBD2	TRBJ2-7	TGTGCCAGCAGGCCAGCCCCTAGCGGATTCTCCTACGAGCAGTACTTC	CASRPAPSGFSYEQYF
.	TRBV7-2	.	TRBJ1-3	TGTGCCAGCAGCTTAGATTTTCCGAGCTCTGGAAACACCATATATTTT	CASSLDFPSSGNTIYF
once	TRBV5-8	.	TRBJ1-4	TGTGCCAGCAGCTTGCGGTCAACTAATGAAAAACTGTTTTTT	CASSLRSTNEKLFF
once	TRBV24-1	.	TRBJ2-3	TGTGCCACCAGTGGGTCGAGGGACTGGACCTCTAGCACAGATACGCAGTATTTT	CATSGSRDWTSSTDTQYF
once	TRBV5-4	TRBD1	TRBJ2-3	TGTGCCAGCAGCACCGGGACAGGGGATACGCAGTATTTT	CASSTGTGDTQYF